This entry lists 25 T cell receptor beta chains sequenced from one sample in a study of CD8+CD57+ T cells in acquired aplastic anemia. Genomic DNA templated the TCR beta VDJ and CDR3 profiling. One entry per CDR3 protein, called by TCRdb with MiXCR from the reads. The sample includes about 110,000 distinct CDR3 sequences, approximately 49% seen only once; the top ten take around a third. Sequenced input: sorted CD4+, CD8+, or CD8+CD57+ T cells (not recorded which) from PBMCs. The source is a human donor in good health, serving as a control.

This clonotype was detected a few times. The rearrangement links TRBV30 to TRBJ2-5, with TRBD1 as a possible D gene (5 bases). The CDR3 covers 15 residues. Trimming removed 0 bases from V and 5 bases from J, with 16 bases in between. In germline, CDR1 is GTSNPN, CDR2 SVGIG (reference sequence). The CDR3 DNA sequence: TGTGCCTGGAGTGTTATGGGGCGTACTGGGGAGACCCAGTACTTC. This gives the protein CAWSVMGRTGETQYF.

As concerns this clonotype: A much larger clone lies a single base off, so this may be a read error. Since the CDR3 does not end with the conserved phenylalanine or tryptophan, this likely comes from a read error. This chain joins TRBV25-1 and TRBJ1-1; D perhaps matches TRBD1 (5 bases). V lost 4 bases and J lost 0, with 12 bases in between. The germline CDR1 and CDR2 sequences are MGHDK and SYGVNS. The CDR3 extends over 15 amino acids. This CDR3 is CASSAGPAVNTEAFS. DNA for the CDR3: TGTGCCAGCAGTGCGGGGCCGGCGGTGAACACTGAAGCTTTCTCT.

The chain couples TRBV7-9 to TRBJ2-7; 10 nucleotides align to TRBD1. Germline V lookup: CDR1 SEHNR, CDR2 FQNEAQ (reference sequence). V gave up 5 bases and J gave up 3 bases; unmatched junction bases: 7. The CDR3 runs 15 residues. CDR3 sequence reads: CASSGTGTGDYEQYF. The CDR3 coding sequence is TGTGCCAGCAGCGGAACCGGGACAGGGGACTACGAGCAGTACTTC.

Ten or more counts support this clonotype. V is TRBV12-3 or TRBV12-4 and J is TRBJ1-1, with 8 bases matching TRBD1. J was trimmed by 6 bases and V by 6 bases; bases with no gene match: 0. This CDR3 contains 11 residues. CDR3 DNA: TGTGCCAGCAGCAGGGGGCCTGAAGCTTTCTTT. It codes for CASSRGPEAFF.

Only one count was recorded for this clonotype. This chain links TRBV10-3 with TRBJ2-7; 9 bases are a match to TRBD1. The germline V gene has CDR1 ENHRY and CDR2 SYGVKD. With 0 bases clipped from V and 5 bases from J, the junction kept 8 bases outside the gene matches. There are 16 residues in the CDR3. The CDR3 sequence is CAISESGQGIKNEQYF. CDR3 nucleotides: TGTGCCATCAGTGAGTCAGGACAGGGGATCAAAAACGAGCAGTACTTC.

This clonotype was seen repeatedly, ten times or more. This rearrangement joins TRBV12-3 or TRBV12-4 to TRBJ2-2, with D tentatively TRBD2 (6 bases). The CDR3 totals 17 residues. V was shortened by 5 bases and J by 2 bases, with 18 bases between the two germline ends. The CDR3 DNA reads as TGTGCCAGCAGTAGCACGCAGGGACTCGTAAACACCGGGGAGCTGTTTTTT. Its translation is CASSSTQGLVNTGELFF.

The rearrangement links TRBV15 to TRBJ2-7, with a possible D match to TRBD2 (6 bases). With 3 bases removed from V and 6 bases from J, the gap between germline ends came to 15 bases. The CDR3 contains 14 residues. The V gene's germline CDR1 is LNHNV and CDR2 YYDKDF (reference sequence). CDR3 residues: CATSRASDRSEQYF. In nucleotides, the CDR3 is TGTGCCACCAGCAGGGCTAGCGACCGGAGCGAGCAGTACTTC.

This chain links TRBV10-2 with TRBJ2-7, with no clear D. The CDR3 loop spans 14 amino acids. The germline V gene has CDR1 WSHSY and CDR2 SAAADI. V lost 0 bases and J lost 7, with 13 bases in between. DNA of the CDR3: TGCGCCAGCAGTGAGTCGGACGGCTTGGGGGAGCAGTACTTC. It is translated as CASSESDGLGEQYF.

As concerns this clonotype: This may arise from a read error, as a much more abundant clone is one base away. This chain connects TRBV27 to TRBJ2-3; TRBD2 is a possible D gene (7 bases). Germline V gene sequence: CDR1 MNHEY, CDR2 SMNVEV (reference sequence). V was shortened by 3 bases and J by 10 bases, with 17 bases between the two germline ends. There are 14 residues in the CDR3. The CDR3 is CASSLAGAWDAQYF. The CDR3 region has the DNA TGTGCCAGCAGTTTGGCGGGGGCGTGGGATGCGCAGTATTTT.

This clonotype was detected many times. The chain carries TRBV4-1 and TRBJ1-2; TRBD1 agrees at 8 bases. This CDR3 spans 12 amino acids. Trimming took 1 base from V and 8 from J; bases not matched to a gene: 0. Germline loops: CDR1 MGHRA, CDR2 YSYEKL. This CDR3 is CASSQGQGGYTF. DNA for the CDR3: TGCGCCAGCAGCCAAGGACAGGGGGGCTACACCTTC.

This clonotype was counted at least ten times. The chain links TRBV12-3 or TRBV12-4 to TRBJ2-3; the match to TRBD2 covers 7 bases. This CDR3 contains 15 residues. The junction had 3 bases not matched to a gene; V was cut back by 3 bases and J by 0 bases. CDR3 in amino acids: CASSFLADSTDTQYF. CDR3 coding DNA: TGTGCCAGCAGTTTTCTAGCGGACAGCACAGATACGCAGTATTTT.

The chain couples TRBV5-4 to TRBJ2-7; weak D call: TRBD1 (6 bases). V dropped 3 bases and J dropped 6 bases, with 13 bases sitting between them. The V gene's germline CDR1 is SGHNT and CDR2 YYREEE (reference sequence). This CDR3 is built from 13 residues. The CDR3 loop is CASSSSGASEQYF. CDR3 bases: TGTGCCAGCAGCTCTTCAGGGGCGAGCGAGCAGTACTTC.

About this clonotype: In this CDR3 the conserved last residue, phenylalanine or tryptophan, is missing, so a read error is likely. The chain links TRBV5-4 to TRBJ2-5; a weak D match, TRBD2 (7 bases). Germline V gives CDR1 SGHNT, CDR2 YYREEE (reference sequence). The CDR3 totals 16 residues. Trimming removed 0 bases from V and 3 bases from J, with 15 bases in between. As DNA, the CDR3 is TGTGCCAGCAGCTTGGGGCTGGGGGGGCAGGAAGAGACCCAGTACCTC. Translated, it gives CASSLGLGGQEETQYL.

This clonotype has at least ten counts. This chain joins TRBV19 and TRBJ1-5; the match to TRBD1 covers 9 bases. J was trimmed by 4 bases and V by 4 bases; bases with no gene match: 11. This CDR3 comprises 17 residues. Germline V gene sequence: CDR1 LNHDA, CDR2 SQIVND (reference sequence). This CDR3 reads CASSSEEDRGWNQPQHF. The CDR3 nucleotides read TGTGCCAGTAGTAGCGAAGAAGACAGGGGGTGGAATCAGCCCCAGCATTTT.

Notes on this clonotype: Compared with germline, one end of the junction differs, possibly owing to a read error. The chain couples TRBV7-6 to TRBJ1-6, with 9 bases identical to TRBD1. The CDR3 is 15 amino acids. CDR1 and CDR2 (germline): SGHVS, FNYEAQ. The CDR3 loop reads CASSTNGQGNSPLYF. CDR3 in DNA: TGTGCCAGCAGCACAAACGGACAGGGGAATTCACCCCTCTACTTT.

This clonotype was counted at least ten times. The chain recombines TRBV9 with TRBJ2-5; 12 bases match TRBD1. The CDR3 loop spans 18 amino acids. Germline values: CDR1 SGDLS, CDR2 YYNGEE. The junction had 10 bases not matched to a gene; V was cut back by 0 bases and J by 4 bases. The CDR3 spells CASSVEGGGTGGRETQYF. As DNA, the CDR3 is TGTGCCAGCAGCGTAGAGGGTGGGGGGACAGGGGGCCGAGAGACCCAGTACTTC. The full variable domain, rest sourced from reference TRBV9 and TRBJ2-5, is DSGVTQTPKHLITATGQRVTLRCSPRSGDLSVYWYQQSLDQGLQFLIQYYNGEERAKGNILERFSAQQFPDLHSELNLSSLELGDSALYFCASSVEGGGTGGRETQYFGPGTRLLVL.

This clonotype has ten or more counts. The chain uses TRBV27 and TRBJ2-1, with no clear D. In germline, CDR1 is MNHEY, CDR2 SMNVEV (reference sequence). The CDR3 is 14 amino acids. Trimming took off 4 bases at V and 4 bases at J, with 11 bases between the two ends. The CDR3 DNA follows: TGTGCCAGCAGTTCAGGTGGCACATACAATGAGCAGTTCTTC. Its translation: CASSSGGTYNEQFF.

The V and J genes are TRBV3-1 and TRBJ1-2; TRBD1 matches at 8 bases. The CDR3 is 15 residues long. The germline V gene has CDR1 LGHDT and CDR2 YNNKEL (reference sequence). The V gene end was trimmed by 0 bases and the J gene end by 7 bases; junction bases not matched to a gene: 7. The CDR3, as DNA: TGTGCCAGCAGCCAAGAGAGGACAGGGAGGACTGGCTACACCTTC. It specifies CASSQERTGRTGYTF.

The chain is built from TRBV7-2 and TRBJ2-5, with 14 bases aligning to TRBD2. This CDR3 contains 16 residues. Trimming cost V 3 bases and J 6 bases; bases outside gene matches: 6. Germline CDR1 reads SGHTA; CDR2 reads FQGNSA. DNA for the CDR3: TGTGCCAGCAGCTTCTCCGGGACTAGCGGGGGTAAGACCCAGTACTTC. Encoded protein: CASSFSGTSGGKTQYF.

The rearrangement uses TRBV6-5 and TRBJ1-1; 7 bases agree with TRBD1. The CDR3 loop spans 13 amino acids. Germline-derived CDR1 and CDR2 are MNHEY and SVGAGI. V lost 4 bases and J lost 4; bases outside the gene matches: 3. The chain's CDR3 is CASSSAGGTEAFF. CDR3 bases: TGTGCCAGCAGTTCAGCAGGGGGCACTGAAGCTTTCTTT.

The table lists this clonotype with many counts. The genes are TRBV6-2 or TRBV6-3 and TRBJ1-5; possibly TRBD1 for D (6 bases). V shed 7 bases and J shed 6 bases, with 13 bases lying between them. Germline V gene lookup returns CDR1 MNHEY and CDR2 SVGEGT. The CDR3 spans 13 residues. The CDR3 region is CASNQGYGQPQHF. In DNA form, the CDR3 reads TGTGCCAGCAATCAGGGGTATGGTCAGCCCCAGCATTTT.

In its sample, this clonotype was seen many times. CDR3 DNA: TGTGCCAGCAGTGTTCCCAGACAGTCCTTGACAGATACGCAGTATTTT. Its protein is CASSVPRQSLTDTQYF. The rearrangement links TRBV6-1 to TRBJ2-3; weak D call: TRBD1 (5 bases). This CDR3 has 16 amino acids. The V end was cut by 4 bases, the J end by 3 bases, with 17 bases between. Germline loops: CDR1 MNHNS, CDR2 SASEGT.

The sample holds many counts of this clonotype. The rearrangement uses TRBV5-1 and TRBJ1-2, with 7 positions matching TRBD1. The germline gives CDR1 SGHRS, CDR2 YFSETQ. The CDR3 loop spans 15 amino acids. V shed 3 bases and J 3 bases; nucleotides not matched to a gene: 8. Here the CDR3 DNA reads TGCGCCAGCAGCTCCACGGGACAGAACTACTATGGCTACACCTTC. Residues: CASSSTGQNYYGYTF. The whole variable domain, remainder taken from reference TRBV5-1 and TRBJ1-2, is KAGVTQTPRYLIKTRGQQVTLSCSPISGHRSVSWYQQTPGQGLQFLFEYFSETQRNKGNFPGRFSGRQFSNSRSEMNVSTLELGDSALYLCASSSTGQNYYGYTFGSGTRLTVV.

This clonotype was detected ten times or more. The V gene is TRBV4-3, the J gene TRBJ2-7; TRBD1 might be the D (5 bases). This CDR3 comprises 14 residues. Trimming shortened V by 0 bases and J by 2 bases, and 8 bases separated the two germline ends. The V gene's germline CDR1 is LGHNA and CDR2 YSLEER. CDR3 nucleotides: TGCGCCAGCAGCCAAGATACAGGCCCCTACGAGCAGTACTTC. Its translation: CASSQDTGPYEQYF.

The V call is TRBV25-1, the J call TRBJ2-7; tentative D call: TRBD2 (8 bases). CDR3 size: 15 residues. The V gene's germline CDR1 is MGHDK and CDR2 SYGVNS. V was clipped by 9 bases and J by 2 bases, with 20 bases between them. This CDR3 is CASGEGGGGTYEQYF. The CDR3, as DNA: TGTGCCAGTGGGGAAGGGGGCGGGGGGACCTACGAGCAGTACTTC.